The T cell receptor beta chain described here comes from a study of blood T cells in healthy people across ages. A J-beta primer mix and a sample-barcoded 5' primer were used in a second PCR of roughly 6 to 12 cycles. TCRdb analysed the 5' RACE reads with MiXCR anew, one entry per CDR3 protein. The sample has 550,000 to 750,000 distinct CDR3 sequences; around 21% are singletons. The CDR3 totals 15 residues. Germline CDR1 reads MNHEY; CDR2 reads SMNVEV (reference sequence). V shed 3 bases and J shed 2 bases, with 12 bases lying between them. V and J are TRBV27 and TRBJ2-3; a weak D match, TRBD2 (5 bases). This clonotype originated in a man between 65 and 85 years old in good health. The sample was blood. The CDR3 region has the DNA TGTGCCAGCAGTTTTACCCACGGGGACACAGATACGCAGTATTTT. Protein sequence: CASSFTHGDTDTQYF.